Presented here are 31 T cell receptor beta chains from one specimen sequenced in a study of immune evolution from preneoplasia to lung adenocarcinoma. The repertoire was sequenced with immunoSEQ multiplex PCR; TCRdb's copy has only in-frame clones and lacks some. The table records tens of thousands of clones, roughly four fifths of them present only once. Sequences were obtained from FFPE invasive lung adenocarcinoma tissue. The receptors originated from a person in their sixties with lung adenocarcinoma.

The chain employs TRBV14 and TRBJ2-7; D tentatively fits TRBD1 or TRBD2 (5 bases each). The CDR3 is made up of 15 amino acids. V was trimmed by 5 bases and J by 0 bases, leaving 14 bases between them. Germline CDR1 and CDR2: SGHDN and FVKESK. Here the CDR3 reads CASSRGPRNSYEQYF. CDR3 in DNA: TGTGCCAGCAGCAGGGGACCCAGAAACTCCTACGAGCAGTACTTC.

The chain joins TRBV18 to TRBJ2-7; 7 positions match TRBD2. This CDR3 region has 14 residues. Germline CDR1 is KGHSH and CDR2 is LQKENI. Trimming took 3 bases from V and 2 from J; bases not matched to a gene: 4. The CDR3 is CASSPREIPYEQYF. DNA of the CDR3: TGTGCCAGCTCACCGCGGGAGATTCCCTACGAGCAGTACTTC.

This chain uses TRBV4-2 with TRBJ2-1; 8 bases are shared with TRBD2. Germline V lookup: CDR1 LGHNA, CDR2 YNFKEQ. This CDR3 is 16 amino acids long. With 0 bases clipped from V and 2 bases from J, the junction kept 3 bases outside the gene matches. The CDR3 here is CASSQEGLGTYNEQFF. CDR3 bases: TGTGCCAGCAGCCAAGAGGGACTAGGGACCTACAATGAGCAGTTCTTC.

CDR3 bases: TGTGCCAGCAGTTCCCTTTGGGGTTATAATGAAAAACTGTTTTTT. Its translation is CASSSLWGYNEKLFF. The J gene is TRBJ1-4, the V gene TRBV28; D ambiguous. The CDR3 sequence is 15 residues long. V lost 4 bases to trimming and J lost 4 bases, with 13 bases between them. CDR1 MDHEN and CDR2 SYDVKM come from the germline V gene.

The chain employs TRBV9 and TRBJ1-3; D perhaps matches TRBD1 (6 bases). V gave up 2 bases and J gave up 2 bases, with 17 bases separating them. Germline V CDR1 and CDR2: SGDLS, YYNGEE. The CDR3 runs to 17 residues. CDR3 loop: CASSVTPGHPPGNTIYF. The CDR3 DNA sequence: TGTGCCAGCAGCGTTACCCCGGGACACCCTCCTGGAAACACCATATATTTT.

This chain connects TRBV9 to TRBJ1-2; the D is unclear. The germline V gene has CDR1 SGDLS and CDR2 YYNGEE. The CDR3 loop spans 14 amino acids. Trimming took 0 bases from V and 1 from J, leaving 7 bases between them. Here the CDR3 DNA reads TGTGCCAGCAGCGTAGCGGCAGGTAACTATGGCTACACCTTC. Translating gives CASSVAAGNYGYTF.

The chain joins TRBV11-3 to TRBJ2-1, with 10 bases that match TRBD2. CDR1 SGHNT and CDR2 YENEEA come from the germline V gene. The V segment lost 1 base and the J segment 3 bases; nucleotides outside the gene matches: 6. The CDR3 spans 17 residues. CDR3 sequence: CASSLASSGRGYNEQFF. The CDR3 DNA follows: TGTGCCAGCAGCTTAGCATCCAGCGGGAGGGGCTACAATGAGCAGTTCTTC.

This chain connects TRBV27 to TRBJ2-2; maybe TRBD2 (5 bases). There are 17 residues in the CDR3. Germline V lookup: CDR1 MNHEY, CDR2 SMNVEV (reference sequence). V was shortened by 3 bases and J by 4 bases, with 18 bases between the two germline ends. This CDR3 is CASSFKGSPQPTGELFF. CDR3 in DNA: TGTGCCAGCAGTTTTAAAGGGAGCCCACAACCCACCGGGGAGCTGTTTTTT.

The chain is built from TRBV7-3 and TRBJ2-3, with D unresolved. Germline CDR1 SGHTA, CDR2 FQGTGA. The germline V and J ends were trimmed by 5 bases and 3 bases, with 6 bases remaining between them. The CDR3 runs 12 residues. The CDR3 DNA sequence: TGTGCCAGCAGCCCACGGACAGATACGCAGTATTTT. Its translation: CASSPRTDTQYF.

The chain couples TRBV29-1 to TRBJ2-1, with 9 bases identical to TRBD1. The CDR3 length is 14 residues. Trimming removed 3 bases from V and 8 bases from J; junction bases left unmatched: 8. Germline CDR1 is SQVTM and CDR2 is ANQGSEA. CDR3 in DNA: TGCAGCGTTGAGGGACAGGGATTACGCGATGAGCAGTTCTTC. This codes for CSVEGQGLRDEQFF.

The rearrangement joins TRBV29-1 to TRBJ2-1; 11 positions match TRBD2. The J segment lost 5 bases and the V segment lost 5 bases, leaving 11 bases of the junction unmatched. The germline V gene encodes CDR1 SQVTM and CDR2 ANQGSEA. The CDR3 loop spans 16 amino acids. DNA of the CDR3: TGCAGCGTTAACCCTAGCGGGAGGTTACGGAACAATGAGCAGTTCTTC. It encodes CSVNPSGRLRNNEQFF.

In its sample, this clone was seen once. The rearrangement links TRBV28 to TRBJ2-1; D is perhaps TRBD2 (7 bases). Per the germline V gene, CDR1 is MDHEN and CDR2 is SYDVKM. There are 17 residues in the CDR3. V was pared by 2 bases and J by 7 bases, with 21 bases between. CDR3 DNA sequence: TGTGCCAGCAGTTTAGGGTCCCCCGGGGGGCGCCAGAATGAGCAGTTCTTC. Translation: CASSLGSPGGRQNEQFF.

The V gene is TRBV11-2, the J gene TRBJ2-1; a possible D gene is TRBD2 (6 bases). This CDR3 comprises 15 residues. Deletions cut 5 bases from V and 3 bases from J, with 14 bases between. The germline CDR1 and CDR2 sequences are SGHAT and FQNNGV. Written as DNA, the CDR3 is TGTGCCAGCAGCCCTTCACTAGCCGGCTACAATGAGCAGTTCTTC. Translating it yields CASSPSLAGYNEQFF.

CDR3 region: CASSWGAGEQPQHF. The CDR3 DNA reads as TGTGCCAGCTCATGGGGGGCCGGCGAGCAGCCCCAGCATTTT. This chain uses TRBV18 with TRBJ1-5, with D perhaps TRBD1 (6 bases). This CDR3 comprises 14 residues. Germline-derived CDR1 and CDR2 are KGHSH and LQKENI. V was trimmed by 5 bases and J by 7 bases, leaving 15 bases between them.

This chain joins TRBV6-5 and TRBJ1-5; D gene ambiguous. The CDR3 has 13 residues. V was trimmed by 5 bases and J by 5 bases, leaving 10 bases between them. CDR1 is MNHEY, CDR2 SVGAGI, per germline. CDR3 coding DNA: TGTGCCAGCAGTACTGACTCGTATCAGCCCCAGCATTTT. Protein: CASSTDSYQPQHF.

This clone has just a few counts. In DNA, the CDR3 is TGTGCCAGTAGTATACGACTAGCGGACTACAATGAGCAGTTCTTC. Translating gives CASSIRLADYNEQFF. V and J are TRBV19 and TRBJ2-1; 9 positions agree with TRBD2. Trimming at V came to 2 bases and at J to 3 bases, leaving 2 bases not matched to a gene. This CDR3 spans 15 amino acids. The germline V gene encodes CDR1 LNHDA and CDR2 SQIVND (reference sequence).

The genes are TRBV6-5 and TRBJ1-1; 7 bases fit TRBD1. The length of the CDR3 is 13 residues. Germline-derived CDR1 and CDR2 are MNHEY and SVGAGI. Germline trimming cut 9 bases from V and 5 bases from J; bases unmatched to any gene: 9. The CDR3 DNA sequence: TGTGCCAGTGCGAAGGGGGCGTGGACTGAAGCTTTCTTT. Translation gives CASAKGAWTEAFF.

The V and J genes are TRBV7-2 and TRBJ1-2, with 7 bases identical to TRBD1. The V gene's germline CDR1 is SGHTA and CDR2 FQGNSA. This CDR3 is 13 amino acids long. V gave up 5 bases and J gave up 8 bases; unmatched junction bases: 8. CDR3 residues: CASSKTGPGGYTF. The CDR3 coding sequence is TGTGCCAGCAGCAAGACAGGGCCGGGAGGCTACACCTTC. Looking up the rest from reference TRBV7-2 and TRBJ1-2 gives the full variable domain: GAGVSQSPSNKVTEKGKDVELRCDPISGHTALYWYRQSLGQGLEFLIYFQGNSAPDKSGLPSDRFSAERTGGSVSTLTIQRTQQEDSAVYLCASSKTGPGGYTFGSGTRLTVV.

This chain links TRBV5-1 with TRBJ2-5; D gene unclear. Trimming removed 0 bases at V and 1 base at J, with 13 bases between. Germline V gene data show CDR1 as SGHRS and CDR2 as YFSETQ. The CDR3 totals 16 residues. CDR3 protein: CASSLARNRFQETQYF. Here the CDR3 DNA reads TGCGCCAGCAGCTTGGCCCGCAATAGGTTCCAAGAGACCCAGTACTTC. Together with reference TRBV5-1 and TRBJ2-5, the CDR3 gives the full variable domain: KAGVTQTPRYLIKTRGQQVTLSCSPISGHRSVSWYQQTPGQGLQFLFEYFSETQRNKGNFPGRFSGRQFSNSRSEMNVSTLELGDSALYLCASSLARNRFQETQYFGPGTRLLVL.

This rearrangement joins TRBV6-5 to TRBJ2-5, with a tentative D call TRBD1 (5 bases). Gene TRBJ2-7 matches the end of the DNA better, so the J call may be wrong. The CDR3 is 13 residues long. CDR1 is MNHEY, CDR2 SVGAGI, per germline. For the CDR3, the DNA is TGTGCCAGCAGGACAGTCAACTCCTACGAGCAGTACTTC. It encodes CASRTVNSYEQYF.

The rearrangement links TRBV6-6 to TRBJ2-1; D may be TRBD2 (5 bases). The CDR3 has 12 amino acids. V was pared by 6 bases and J by 10 bases, with 13 bases between. CDR1 MNHNY and CDR2 SVGAGI come from the germline V gene (reference sequence). Here the CDR3 DNA reads TGTGCCAGCAGAGGACTCCTGGAAGAGCAGTTCTTC. This encodes CASRGLLEEQFF.

The chain employs TRBV6-6 and TRBJ2-5; a possible D gene is TRBD1 (5 bases). Deletions cut 6 bases from V and 1 base from J, with 12 bases between. The germline gives CDR1 MNHNY, CDR2 SVGAGI (reference sequence). The CDR3 totals 14 residues. The CDR3, as DNA: TGTGCCAGCAGGCTTGGACACCTCCAAGAGACCCAGTACTTC. It translates to CASRLGHLQETQYF.

This clone was observed once. V and J are TRBV2 and TRBJ2-6; D uncertain. Germline V gene data show CDR1 as SNHLY and CDR2 as FYNNEI. V lost 4 bases and J 2 bases, leaving 6 bases between the germline ends. The CDR3 has 14 residues. The CDR3 DNA reads TGTGCCAGCAGTGCCGGTGCTGGGGCCAACGTCCTGACTTTC. The encoded protein is CASSAGAGANVLTF.

In this sample, this clone turned up once. The J gene is TRBJ2-7, the V gene TRBV6-5; no definite D call. The CDR3 consists of 14 residues. Trimming took 0 bases from V and 3 from J, leaving 9 bases between them. CDR1 is MNHEY and CDR2 is SVGAGI in the germline V gene. The CDR3 loop is CASSYSRGSYEQYF. DNA for the CDR3: TGTGCCAGCAGTTACTCGAGAGGCAGCTACGAGCAGTACTTC.

This clone came up a few times. This sequence joins TRBV7-2 and TRBJ2-7; D assignment may be TRBD1 or TRBD2 (5 bases each). V lost 2 bases and J lost 0, with 14 bases in between. The CDR3 is made up of 16 amino acids. In germline, CDR1 is SGHTA, CDR2 FQGNSA. In nucleotides, the CDR3 is TGTGCCAGCAGCTTAAGTGTGGGGACGGCCTCCTACGAGCAGTACTTC. Its translation is CASSLSVGTASYEQYF.

The genes are TRBV15 and TRBJ2-6; D remains ambiguous. This CDR3 has 20 amino acids. Trimming shortened V by 0 bases and J by 2 bases, and 20 bases separated the two germline ends. Germline V gene lookup returns CDR1 LNHNV and CDR2 YYDKDF (reference sequence). The CDR3 loop is CATSRDSEQRLGPGANVLTF. CDR3 sequence (DNA): TGTGCCACCAGCAGAGATTCGGAACAGAGGTTGGGCCCTGGGGCCAACGTCCTGACTTTC.

The chain uses TRBV6-8 and TRBJ2-3; perhaps D is TRBD1 or TRBD2 (7 bases each). Germline V gene data show CDR1 as MNHGY and CDR2 as SAAAGT. The CDR3 is 14 residues long. V was pared by 0 bases and J by 6 bases, with 10 bases between. CDR3 coding DNA: TGTGCCAGCAGTTACTCGCAGGGGGGGGATACGCAGTATTTT. Translating it yields CASSYSQGGDTQYF.

The rearrangement joins TRBV27 to TRBJ1-5; 8 positions agree with TRBD1. V gave up 3 bases and J gave up 7 bases; unmatched junction bases: 2. CDR3 size: 13 residues. Germline CDR1 MNHEY, CDR2 SMNVEV (reference sequence). This chain's CDR3 is CASSFRGPQPQHF. The CDR3 nucleotides are TGTGCCAGCAGTTTCAGGGGGCCCCAGCCCCAGCATTTT.

V and J are TRBV28 and TRBJ1-4; a possible D gene is TRBD1 (5 bases). The CDR3 covers 12 residues. V was shortened by 8 bases and J by 8 bases, with 12 bases between the two germline ends. Germline V lookup: CDR1 MDHEN, CDR2 SYDVKM. CDR3 in amino acids: CASLGLGEKLFF. The CDR3 nucleotides read TGTGCCAGCTTGGGGCTAGGCGAAAAACTGTTTTTT. Variable domain in full (rest from reference TRBV28 and TRBJ1-4): DVKVTQSSRYLVKRTGEKVFLECVQDMDHENMFWYRQDPGLGLRLIYFSYDVKMKEKGDIPEGYSVSREKKERFSLILESASTNQTSMYLCASLGLGEKLFFGSGTQLSVL.

This clone appeared a few times. The CDR3 loop reads CASSRGTSGRGNEQFF. The DNA of the CDR3 is TGTGCCAGCAGCCGCGGGACTAGCGGGAGGGGCAATGAGCAGTTCTTC. V gene TRBV6-6 combines with J gene TRBJ2-1; 16 bases map to TRBD2. Germline values: CDR1 MNHNY, CDR2 SVGAGI (reference sequence). The CDR3 is 16 amino acids. Trimming removed 6 bases from V and 6 bases from J; junction bases left unmatched: 5.

The CDR3 is CAWSGFYGNEQFF. The CDR3, as DNA: TGTGCCTGGAGTGGCTTCTACGGCAATGAGCAGTTCTTC. The rearrangement uses TRBV30 and TRBJ2-1, with D unclear. The CDR3 totals 13 residues. The V end lost 1 base, the J end lost 6 bases, and 10 bases lay between the germline ends. Germline CDR1 GTSNPN, CDR2 SVGIG (reference sequence). The variable domain in full, with the rest retrieved from reference TRBV30 and TRBJ2-1, is SQTIHQWPATLVQPVGSPLSLECTVEGTSNPNLYWYRQAAGRGLQLLFYSVGIGQISSEVPQNLSASRPQDRQFILSSKKLLLSDSGFYLCAWSGFYGNEQFFGPGTRLTVL.